A selection of T cell receptor beta chains follows, all from one sample in a study of shared clonotypes between healthy human individuals. TCRdb keeps only in-frame clones here, not all; method: immunoSEQ multiplex PCR. The table lists roughly 2,500,000 clones, 90% to 95% of them singletons. The sample was naive CD4+ T cells from PBMCs. The receptor source for this set is a man aged 18 to 30 in good health. Some clones in this sample may be carry-over from other donors' samples. CDR3s include the opening cysteine and the closing phenylalanine or tryptophan. A D gene is named only where the DNA matches it firmly. The size entry is marked missing in some rows and otherwise reads once, few, many or a size class.

CDR3 DNA,CDR3 protein,J gene,V gene,clone size,D gene
TGTGCCAGCAGCCTGGGACAGGGGTCTAATGAAAAACTGTTTTTT,CASSLGQGSNEKLFF,TRBJ1-4,TRBV7-8,.,TRBD1
TGTGCCAGCAGTTTACCCTCATGGGCGGAGAGCACAGATACGCAGTATTTT,CASSLPSWAESTDTQYF,TRBJ2-3,TRBV28,once,.
TGTGCCAGCAGCGGACGGGGGTATAGCACAGATACGCAGTATTTT,CASSGRGYSTDTQYF,TRBJ2-3,TRBV27,.,.
TGCGCCAGCAGCCAACTTTGGCGGCAGCCCCAGCATTTT,CASSQLWRQPQHF,TRBJ1-5,TRBV4-1,.,.
TGTGCCAGCAGCCTGGGACAGGGAATCTACGAGCAGTACTTC,CASSLGQGIYEQYF,TRBJ2-7,TRBV11-2,.,TRBD1
TGTGCCAGCAGCCCCCTCGGAGCGGGAGATGAGGAGACCCAGTACTTC,CASSPLGAGDEETQYF,TRBJ2-5,TRBV7-9,.,TRBD2
TGCGCCAGCAGCTTACCGGGACAGGGCCCCTTTTACTACTTC,CASSLPGQGPFYYF,TRBJ2-7,TRBV5-1,.,TRBD1
TGTGCCAGCTCACCCCAGGGCCCCAGCACAGATACGCAGTATTTT,CASSPQGPSTDTQYF,TRBJ2-3,TRBV18,.,.
TGCAGCGTTCTAACCTCACTGGGGACAGGGGCTAATGAAAAACTGTTTTTT,CSVLTSLGTGANEKLFF,TRBJ1-4,TRBV29-1,.,TRBD1
TGTGCCAGCGATTCCGGGACACACTCTGGAAACACCATATATTTT,CASDSGTHSGNTIYF,TRBJ1-3,TRBV6-1,.,.
TGTGCCAGCAGCTCCCCCCGGGAGGGAGGGGATACGCAGTATTTT,CASSSPREGGDTQYF,TRBJ2-3,TRBV11-2,once,TRBD2
TGTGCCAGCAGAGGTACAACTACCGTAGGCAATCAGCCCCAGCATTTT,CASRGTTTVGNQPQHF,TRBJ1-5,TRBV28,.,.
TGCGCCAGCAGCACGGGGACAGGGAGTGGCAATCAGCCCCAGCATTTT,CASSTGTGSGNQPQHF,TRBJ1-5,TRBV5-1,.,TRBD1
TGTGCCTGGACAGGCTGGGGAGAGACCCAGTACTTC,CAWTGWGETQYF,TRBJ2-5,TRBV30,.,.
TGTGCCAGCAGCTTAGTAGGACTGAACACTGAAGCTTTCTTT,CASSLVGLNTEAFF,TRBJ1-1,TRBV7-9,.,.
TGTGCCAGTAGTCGACAGGGGATTGGTGAAAAACTGTTTTTT,CASSRQGIGEKLFF,TRBJ1-4,TRBV19,.,TRBD1
TGTGCCAGCAGCCCACTGGGCAGGGACCCAGATACGCAGTATTTT,CASSPLGRDPDTQYF,TRBJ2-3,TRBV28,.,.
TGTGCCAGCAGCACAGACCGACTATCGAACACCGGGGAGCTGTTTTTT,CASSTDRLSNTGELFF,TRBJ2-2,TRBV6-4,.,.
TGTGCCAGCAGTGAGCCAATCGGGTCCGGGAGCCCTCTCAATGAGCAGTTCTTC,CASSEPIGSGSPLNEQFF,TRBJ2-1,TRBV25-1,.,.
TGTGCCAGCAGACCCTACAGGGCTTCGGGGGTAGATACGCAGTATTTT,CASRPYRASGVDTQYF,TRBJ2-3,TRBV28,.,.